These 22 T cell receptor beta chains came from one sample sequenced in a study of tumor-infiltrating lymphocytes in primary liver carcinoma. TCR beta cDNA was reverse-transcribed from around 0.55 ug of total RNA. The reaction used a constant-region primer and ProtoScript II reverse transcriptase. Nested multiplex PCR, run for three rounds with slightly modified ARM-PCR, yielded TCR beta libraries. For 10 cycles apiece, the opening two PCR rounds ran with TRBV1-TRBV30 forward primers and a C-beta reverse primer. TCRdb used MiXCR to reprocess the multiplex PCR reads, holding one entry per CDR3 protein. The sample comprises 40,000 to 50,000 distinct CDR3 sequences, about 70% of which are singletons, and around 30% rests with the top ten. Co-extraction of RNA and DNA was performed on about 19-30 mg of unsorted bulk tissue. Sequencing used liver tumor tissue from sampling region 3. Stated subset: tumor region T3, left-lateral pole. The receptors stem from a man aged 40-49 years with primary liver carcinoma and hepatitis B virus infection.

This clonotype was picked up many times. The V call is TRBV5-4, the J call TRBJ2-5; perhaps D is TRBD1 or TRBD2 (5 bases each). The V gene's germline CDR1 is SGHNT and CDR2 YYREEE (reference sequence). The V gene lost 4 bases and the J gene lost 4 bases, with 14 bases spanning the gap. There are 14 residues in the CDR3. CDR3 in DNA: TGTGCCAGCAGCCGGGGACGGCGGTTAGAGACCCAGTACTTC. This codes for CASSRGRRLETQYF.

For this clonotype: An end of the junction does not agree with germline; a read error may underlie this. The chain carries TRBV10-3 and TRBJ2-2, with a weak D call TRBD1 (5 bases). Germline V gene lookup returns CDR1 ENHRY and CDR2 SYGVKD. The CDR3 contains 16 residues. CDR3 sequence: CVISPSPRVDTGELFF. CDR3 nucleotide sequence: TGTGTCATCAGTCCCTCGCCCCGTGTGGACACCGGTGAGCTGTTTTTT.

This clonotype was recorded a few times. One end of the junction does not line up with germline, which may come from a read error. The J gene is TRBJ2-7, the V gene TRBV11-2, with D unresolved. The CDR3 extends over 14 amino acids. In germline, CDR1 is SGHAT, CDR2 FQNNGV. DNA of the CDR3: TGTACCAGCAGCTTCCTTTTTAGCTCCTACCAGCAGTACTTC. It translates to CTSSFLFSSYQQYF.

This clonotype was seen only a few times. CDR3 residues: CCGLPGQGVREQFF. In nucleotides, the CDR3 is TGCTGCGGATTGCCGGGACAGGGGGTGCGTGAGCAGTTCTTC. V and J are TRBV29-1 and TRBJ2-1, with 11 bases that match TRBD1. The CDR3 totals 14 residues. The germline V gene has CDR1 SQVTM and CDR2 ANQGSEA.

A word on this clonotype: It may be a read error: a sequence one base away is much more abundant. The rearrangement uses TRBV19 and TRBJ2-7; 8 nucleotides align to TRBD1. CDR1 LNHDA and CDR2 SQIVND come from the germline V gene (reference sequence). CDR3 size: 15 residues. The CDR3 DNA reads as TGTGCCTGTAGTAAGGCGGGACAGGACGGCTACGAGCAGTACTTC. It specifies CACSKAGQDGYEQYF.

This clonotype was seen at least ten times. V is TRBV10-1 and J is TRBJ1-4; 7 positions match TRBD1. Looked up from germline, CDR1 is WNHNN and CDR2 is SYGVQD (reference sequence). Losses at the gene ends were 0 bases for V and 8 bases for J; bases not matched to a gene: 6. CDR3 length: 15 residues. DNA of the CDR3: TGCGCCAGCAGTGAGTCCCCGACAGGGCGAGAAAAACTGTTTTTT. Translated, it gives CASSESPTGREKLFF.

On this clonotype: At one of its ends the junction is not consistent with the germline gene, which may arise from a read error. The V call is TRBV28, the J call TRBJ2-4; D gene unclear. The germline CDR1 and CDR2 sequences are MDHEN and SYDVKM. CDR3 length equals 13 residues. DNA for the CDR3: TGTGCCGGCAGTTTAGTGGTCAAAAACATTCAGTACTTC. It translates to CAGSLVVKNIQYF.

This clonotype was seen ten or more times. As DNA, the CDR3 is TGTGCCAGCAGTTCCCCTGCAGGGAGAAATGACATTCAGTACTTC. Amino acids: CASSSPAGRNDIQYF. V is TRBV28 and J is TRBJ2-4; the D call may be TRBD1 or TRBD2 (5 bases each). V gave up 4 bases and J gave up 8 bases, with 18 bases separating them. The CDR3 is 15 residues long. The germline gives CDR1 MDHEN, CDR2 SYDVKM.

As for this clonotype: The germline gene is not matched at one end of the junction; a read error may be the cause. This chain joins TRBV7-9 and TRBJ2-1, with D possibly called TRBD1 or TRBD2 (5 bases each). This CDR3 comprises 15 residues. In germline, CDR1 is SEHNR, CDR2 FQNEAQ (reference sequence). CDR3 loop: CANSLRGVRGDEQFF. CDR3 DNA sequence: TGTGCCAACAGCTTGAGAGGGGTCAGAGGGGATGAGCAGTTCTTC.

Many counts were recorded for this clonotype. The V and J genes are TRBV11-2 and TRBJ2-7; the D gene is possibly TRBD2 (6 bases). CDR1 SGHAT and CDR2 FQNNGV come from the germline V gene. With 2 bases removed from V and 9 bases from J, the gap between germline ends came to 14 bases. This CDR3 is 13 amino acids long. The CDR3 protein is CASSLSELASQYF. DNA for the CDR3: TGTGCCAGCAGCTTAAGTGAGCTAGCGTCGCAGTACTTC.

This clonotype was counted a single time. One end of the junction varies from germline; a read error may be responsible. The chain recombines TRBV28 with TRBJ2-3; D gene ambiguous. Germline V gives CDR1 MDHEN, CDR2 SYDVKM. The CDR3 contains 14 residues. CDR3 in amino acids: CASSLTQRADTRYF. The CDR3 DNA is TGTGCCAGCAGTTTAACTCAGCGTGCAGATACGCGGTATTTT.

A word on this clonotype: No conserved phenylalanine or tryptophan is present at the end of the CDR3, so a read error is the likely explanation. The V and J genes are TRBV6-6 and TRBJ2-7; 7 positions agree with TRBD1. Trimming removed 3 bases from V and 0 bases from J; junction bases left unmatched: 5. Germline V lookup: CDR1 MNHNY, CDR2 SVGAGI (reference sequence). The CDR3 runs 15 residues. The CDR3 sequence: CASSYHRDSSYEQYI. CDR3 in DNA: TGTGCCAGCAGTTATCACCGGGACAGCTCCTACGAGCAGTACATT.

This clonotype has at least ten counts. CDR3 in amino acids: CSGTGETQYF. The CDR3 coding sequence is TGCAGCGGGACAGGGGAGACCCAGTACTTC. The V call is TRBV29-1, the J call TRBJ2-5; TRBD1 matches 8 bases. The CDR3 spans 10 residues. Germline V CDR1 and CDR2: SQVTM, ANQGSEA. The V segment lost 7 bases and the J segment 5 bases; nucleotides outside the gene matches: 0.

In the case of this clonotype: This CDR3 is missing its conserved last phenylalanine or tryptophan, likely due to a read error. V and J are TRBV11-2 and TRBJ2-5, with D perhaps TRBD1 (6 bases). CDR1 is SGHAT and CDR2 is FQNNGV in the germline V gene. Deletions cut 1 base from V and 6 bases from J, with 21 bases between. The CDR3 sequence is 17 residues long. The CDR3 DNA reads as TGTGCCAGCAGCTTAGTCAATGGGGGCAGTAGGCAAAAGACCCAGTACCTC. The encoded protein is CASSLVNGGSRQKTQYL.

V usage is TRBV11-3 and J usage is TRBJ2-1, with TRBD2 matching 10 bases. Germline CDR1 reads SGHNT; CDR2 reads YENEEA. The CDR3 runs 16 residues. V shed 11 bases, J shed 9 bases, and the junction held 19 bases outside the gene matches. CDR3 sequence (DNA): TGTGCCTTCAGCTTATCAGGGACTAGCGAGAGAGGTGAGCAGTTCTTC. Protein: CAFSLSGTSERGEQFF.

The CDR3 nucleotides read TGCAGCGTTAACCGGGACAGGCTCGGTGCGCGGTATTTT. It encodes CSVNRDRLGARYF. This chain links TRBV29-1 with TRBJ2-3; 8 nucleotides line up with TRBD1. J was trimmed by 14 bases and V by 5 bases; bases with no gene match: 15. The CDR3 is made up of 13 amino acids. Per the germline V gene, CDR1 is SQVTM and CDR2 is ANQGSEA.

Notes on this clonotype: An end of the junction differs from the germline gene, which may be a read error. CDR3 loop: CDSSSGTSSTDTQYF. CDR3 coding DNA: TGCGACAGCAGCAGCGGGACCTCTAGCACAGATACGCAGTATTTT. The rearrangement uses TRBV5-1 and TRBJ2-3; 7 nucleotides match TRBD2. CDR3 length equals 15 residues. Germline V CDR1 and CDR2: SGHRS, YFSETQ.

Regarding this clonotype: The CDR3 ends on some other residue instead of the conserved phenylalanine or tryptophan, so this is likely a read error. Because the CDR3's place on the DNA is in doubt, the DNA is left out and the CDR3 is given as listed by TCRdb. The rearrangement links TRBV6-5 to TRBJ2-5; TRBD1 was called by the table and not checked on the DNA. From germline, CDR1 is MNHEY and CDR2 SVGAGI. The CDR3 is 13 amino acids long, termini counted. CDR3 protein: CASSLTPRQRQCL.

At least ten counts were recorded for this clonotype. This chain connects TRBV7-9 to TRBJ2-3; D is uncertain. Germline V gene lookup returns CDR1 SEHNR and CDR2 FQNEAQ (reference sequence). Trimming shortened V by 5 bases and J by 5 bases, and 11 bases separated the two germline ends. The CDR3 contains 13 residues. Written as DNA, the CDR3 is TGTGCCAGCAGCCCCCGGTACCAAGATACGCAGTATTTT. Translation gives CASSPRYQDTQYF.

This clonotype was detected only a few times. CDR3 amino acids: CASSTGTGGYEQYF. The CDR3 DNA reads TGTGCCAGTAGTACCGGGACAGGGGGCTACGAGCAGTACTTC. The rearrangement links TRBV19 to TRBJ2-7; 11 nucleotides align to TRBD1. Per the germline V gene, CDR1 is LNHDA and CDR2 is SQIVND (reference sequence). This CDR3 spans 14 amino acids. V lost 4 bases to trimming and J lost 3 bases; unmatched junction nucleotides: 2.

The chain combines TRBV7-9 with TRBJ1-2, with D uncertain. Per germline, CDR1 SEHNR and CDR2 FQNEAQ (reference sequence). This CDR3 is built from 14 residues. The CDR3 sequence is CVGSLETANYGYTF. The CDR3 DNA sequence: TGTGTCGGCAGCTTAGAAACAGCTAACTATGGCTACACCTTC.

A word on this clonotype: A much larger clone lies a single base off, so this may be a read error. The chain employs TRBV6-5 and TRBJ1-1; D possibly corresponds to TRBD1 (5 bases). The CDR3 is 17 residues long. Trimming stripped 6 bases from V and 4 bases from J, with 24 bases between. The germline V gene has CDR1 MNHEY and CDR2 SVGAGI. Written as DNA, the CDR3 is TGTGCCAGCAGCCACAGGATCGGACCGCAGTCGGGCACTGAAGCTTTCTTT. Translation: CASSHRIGPQSGTEAFF.